This T cell receptor (beta chain) was profiled in a study of OX40 agonist ivuxolimab in advanced cancers. Regarding the study as a whole: The authors did not determine the antigen specificity of the expanded peripheral T cells.

Remarks on this clone: Its antigen is as yet unknown.

The table came from immunoSEQ multiplex PCR; TCRdb's copy has only in-frame clones and leaves some out. The sample contains about 130,000 clones, approximately 90% of which appear only once. The receptor comes from an adult with an advanced solid tumor such as melanoma, head and neck, liver or kidney cancer. Source: CD4+ or CD8+ T cells sorted from blood, taken in a trial of the OX40 agonist ivuxolimab.

The CDR3 sequence is CASSKDSGTRETQYF. In DNA, the CDR3 is TGTGCCAGCAGCAAAGACTCAGGGACTCGGGAGACCCAGTACTTC. The V and J genes are TRBV9 and TRBJ2-5, with D possibly being TRBD2 (6 bases). Germline-derived CDR1 and CDR2 are SGDLS and YYNGEE. Deletions cut 4 bases from V and 5 bases from J, with 18 bases between. This CDR3 has 15 amino acids. The whole variable domain, remainder taken from reference TRBV9 and TRBJ2-5, is DSGVTQTPKHLITATGQRVTLRCSPRSGDLSVYWYQQSLDQGLQFLIQYYNGEERAKGNILERFSAQQFPDLHSELNLSSLELGDSALYFCASSKDSGTRETQYFGPGTRLLVL.